What follows are 23 T cell receptor beta chains derived from one specimen sequenced in a study of CD8 T cells in Susac syndrome. cDNA came from about 0.5 to 1 ug RNA primed by random hexamers. Each CDR3 protein gets one entry after TCRdb re-called the immunoSEQ multiplex PCR reads with MiXCR. This sample has about 120,000 distinct CDR3 sequences, with around 90% found just once. The source material was CD4+ T cells from PBMCs. The receptors were sampled from a human donor in good health.

J is TRBJ2-5 and V is TRBV10-3; 9 bases align to TRBD1. The CDR3 sequence is 13 residues long. With V trimmed by 4 bases and J by 4 bases, 1 base remained unmatched. CDR1 ENHRY and CDR2 SYGVKD come from the germline V gene. CDR3 residues: CAISGTGVETQYF. CDR3 nucleotides: TGTGCCATCAGTGGGACAGGGGTAGAGACCCAGTACTTC.

This clonotype was seen more than once but under ten times. The chain couples TRBV6-2 or TRBV6-3 to TRBJ1-1, with D uncertain. CDR1 and CDR2 from the germline V gene are MNHEY and SVGEGT. CDR3 length equals 12 residues. Trimming removed 0 bases at V and 5 bases at J, with 4 bases between. In DNA form, the CDR3 reads TGTGCCAGCAGTTACTCGCGGACTGAAGCTTTCTTT. Translated: CASSYSRTEAFF.

This clonotype was found a few times. The V gene is TRBV24-1, the J gene TRBJ2-3; D possibly uses TRBD1 or TRBD2 (6 bases each). The CDR3 runs 16 residues. The V gene lost 3 bases and the J gene lost 1 base, with 13 bases spanning the gap. Per the germline V gene, CDR1 is KGHDR and CDR2 is SFDVKD. The CDR3 loop reads CATSDEGGWGTDTQYF. CDR3 DNA: TGTGCCACCAGTGATGAGGGGGGCTGGGGCACAGATACGCAGTATTTT.

The chain combines TRBV13 with TRBJ1-1, with no clear D. V lost 2 bases and J lost 6, with 7 bases in between. The CDR3 contains 12 residues. Per the germline V gene, CDR1 is PRHDT and CDR2 is FYEKMQ (reference sequence). The CDR3 bases are TGTGCCAGCAGCTTAAGGGTAGCTGAAGCTTTCTTT. Amino acid sequence: CASSLRVAEAFF.

V usage is TRBV28 and J usage is TRBJ2-2; D perhaps matches TRBD1 (6 bases). Germline CDR1 reads MDHEN; CDR2 reads SYDVKM. Trimming took off 4 bases at V and 4 bases at J, with 13 bases between the two ends. CDR3 length: 15 residues. CDR3 DNA sequence: TGTGCCAGCAGTTCTCAGGGGTCGGTCACCGGGGAGCTGTTTTTT. Translated: CASSSQGSVTGELFF.

The CDR3 protein is CASSLTGRGAEAFF. CDR3 bases: TGTGCCAGCAGCCTAACAGGGCGGGGAGCTGAAGCTTTCTTT. V gene TRBV14 combines with J gene TRBJ1-1; D might be TRBD1 (6 bases). The CDR3 runs 14 residues. V gave up 4 bases and J gave up 6 bases, with 15 bases separating them. Germline CDR1 is SGHDN and CDR2 is FVKESK. Looking up the rest from reference TRBV14 and TRBJ1-1 gives the full variable domain: EAGVTQFPSHSVIEKGQTVTLRCDPISGHDNLYWYRRVMGKEIKFLLHFVKESKQDESGMPNNRFLAERTGGTYSTLKVQPAELEDSGVYFCASSLTGRGAEAFFGQGTRLTVV.

The DNA for the CDR3 is TGTGCCAGCTCACCGGACGGGATGGGTAACTATGGCTACACCTTC. As protein: CASSPDGMGNYGYTF. This chain links TRBV18 with TRBJ1-2; D remains ambiguous. Germline loops: CDR1 KGHSH, CDR2 LQKENI. V dropped 3 bases and J dropped 1 base, with 12 bases sitting between them. The CDR3 contains 15 residues.

This chain joins TRBV5-6 and TRBJ2-3; D might be TRBD2 (5 bases). Germline values: CDR1 SGHDT, CDR2 YYEEEE. CDR3 length: 12 residues. V lost 4 bases, J lost 4 bases, and 7 bases lay in between. The CDR3 DNA reads TGTGCCAGCAGCGGGAGTTCAGATACGCAGTATTTT. As protein: CASSGSSDTQYF. Based on the CDR3 plus reference TRBV5-6 and TRBJ2-3, the full variable domain is DAGVTQSPTHLIKTRGQQVTLRCSPKSGHDTVSWYQQALGQGPQFIFQYYEEEERQRGNFPDRFSGHQFPNYSSELNVNALLLGDSALYLCASSGSSDTQYFGPGTRLTVL.

V and J are TRBV20-1 and TRBJ1-1; D gene ambiguous. V lost 2 bases and J lost 10, with 11 bases in between. Germline V gene sequence: CDR1 DFQATT, CDR2 SNEGSKA (reference sequence). The CDR3 sequence is 11 residues long. CDR3 sequence: CSARITRAAFF. CDR3 coding DNA: TGCAGTGCTAGAATAACGAGGGCAGCTTTCTTT.

The genes are TRBV12-3 or TRBV12-4 and TRBJ1-1; D ambiguous. The CDR3 spans 14 residues. V shed 6 bases and J shed 3 bases, with 14 bases lying between them. Here the CDR3 reads CASRPLGLYTEAFF. The CDR3 bases are TGTGCCAGCAGGCCTCTGGGTTTGTACACTGAAGCTTTCTTT.

This clonotype showed up just a few times. The chain uses TRBV29-1 and TRBJ2-7, with unresolved D. Germline assignment: CDR1 SQVTM and CDR2 ANQGSEA. Trimming stripped 7 bases from V and 5 bases from J, with 12 bases between. This CDR3 has 11 residues. The CDR3 nucleotides are TGCAGCGGCAGGACCGCGGACGAGCAGTACTTC. It codes for CSGRTADEQYF.

The V gene is TRBV7-9, the J gene TRBJ2-1; 7 bases fit TRBD2. Germline trimming cut 5 bases from V and 5 bases from J; bases unmatched to any gene: 9. Per germline, CDR1 SEHNR and CDR2 FQNEAQ (reference sequence). CDR3 length: 15 amino acids. CDR3 sequence: CASSAAGTNDNEQFF. In nucleotides, the CDR3 is TGTGCCAGCAGCGCCGCCGGGACTAACGACAATGAGCAGTTCTTC.

The rearrangement links TRBV29-1 to TRBJ2-3, with TRBD2 identical over 10 bases. V lost 7 bases, J lost 4 bases, and 11 bases stayed unmatched. CDR3 size: 15 residues. CDR1 and CDR2 from the germline V gene are SQVTM and ANQGSEA. CDR3 nucleotides: TGCAGCGCAATGGGACTAGCGCCTCATGCAGATACGCAGTATTTT. This gives the protein CSAMGLAPHADTQYF.

The chain employs TRBV5-1 and TRBJ1-1; 7 nucleotides match TRBD1. Trimming at V came to 4 bases and at J to 0 bases, leaving 9 bases not matched to a gene. In germline, CDR1 is SGHRS, CDR2 YFSETQ. This CDR3 has 16 amino acids. In DNA, the CDR3 is TGCGCCAGCAGCCTAGATTCGGGACAGCTGAACACTGAAGCTTTCTTT. It is translated as CASSLDSGQLNTEAFF.

This clonotype has just one count. The chain recombines TRBV14 with TRBJ2-3; D is possibly TRBD1 (5 bases). The CDR3 is 14 amino acids. CDR1 SGHDN and CDR2 FVKESK come from the germline V gene. V shed 3 bases and J shed 2 bases, with 9 bases lying between them. The CDR3 sequence is CASSHRDFTDTQYF. DNA of the CDR3: TGTGCCAGCAGCCACAGGGATTTCACAGATACGCAGTATTTT.

The J gene is TRBJ1-4, the V gene TRBV20-1; 7 nucleotides agree with TRBD1. The junction had 10 bases not matched to a gene; V was cut back by 5 bases and J by 4 bases. This CDR3 region has 15 residues. Germline values: CDR1 DFQATT, CDR2 SNEGSKA (reference sequence). The CDR3: CSALADRAVNEKLFF. CDR3 nucleotide sequence: TGCAGTGCTCTAGCCGACAGGGCGGTTAATGAAAAACTGTTTTTT.

V is TRBV2 and J is TRBJ1-2; 9 nucleotides align to TRBD1. CDR3 length equals 13 residues. Germline CDR1 and CDR2: SNHLY and FYNNEI. The J segment lost 4 bases and the V segment lost 6 bases, leaving 3 bases of the junction unmatched. The DNA of the CDR3 is TGTGCCAGCAGGGGACAGGGTCCCTATGGCTACACCTTC. Translated: CASRGQGPYGYTF.

The CDR3: CSASMGGRAAREQYF. CDR3 DNA sequence: TGCAGTGCCTCGATGGGCGGGAGGGCCGCTCGAGAGCAGTACTTC. The V and J genes are TRBV20-1 and TRBJ2-7, with 9 bases that match TRBD2. Germline CDR1 is DFQATT and CDR2 is SNEGSKA (reference sequence). The CDR3 is 15 amino acids. Losses at the gene ends were 6 bases for V and 7 bases for J; bases not matched to a gene: 16.

The CDR3, as DNA: TGTGCCAGTGGGGTCGTCGAGCAGTACTTC. Its protein product is CASGVVEQYF. The V gene is TRBV5-6, the J gene TRBJ2-7; D is ambiguous. Trimming took off 8 bases at V and 6 bases at J, with 9 bases between the two ends. The CDR3 is 10 amino acids. Germline V gene data show CDR1 as SGHDT and CDR2 as YYEEEE. Looking up the rest from reference TRBV5-6 and TRBJ2-7 gives the full variable domain: DAGVTQSPTHLIKTRGQQVTLRCSPKSGHDTVSWYQQALGQGPQFIFQYYEEEERQRGNFPDRFSGHQFPNYSSELNVNALLLGDSALYLCASGVVEQYFGPGTRLTVT.

V usage is TRBV6-5 and J usage is TRBJ2-1; D may match TRBD1 or TRBD2 (5 bases each). The CDR3 length is 13 residues. Per germline, CDR1 MNHEY and CDR2 SVGAGI. Trimming stripped 8 bases from V and 6 bases from J, with 14 bases between. CDR3 bases: TGTGCCAGCCGCCCGGGGCACGGCAATGAGCAGTTCTTC. Translation gives CASRPGHGNEQFF.

This sequence joins TRBV7-9 and TRBJ2-1; D tentatively fits TRBD1 or TRBD2 (5 bases each). The CDR3 is 15 residues long. Trimming left V 7 bases short and J 4 bases short, with 17 bases between. The germline gives CDR1 SEHNR, CDR2 FQNEAQ (reference sequence). For the CDR3, the DNA is TGTGCCAGCACCCCACTAGGGGAGAGTTACAATGAGCAGTTCTTC. It translates to CASTPLGESYNEQFF.

The J gene is TRBJ2-2, the V gene TRBV19; D ambiguous. The CDR3 sequence is 14 residues long. Germline lookup yields CDR1 LNHDA and CDR2 SQIVND (reference sequence). Trimming took 6 bases from V and 4 from J, leaving 12 bases between them. CDR3 DNA sequence: TGTGCCAGTAGGGATGGGGTCCTCACCGGGGAGCTGTTTTTT. Translation gives CASRDGVLTGELFF.

The rearrangement links TRBV7-9 to TRBJ2-5; 9 nucleotides align to TRBD1. CDR3 length: 16 residues. V was clipped by 4 bases and J by 4 bases; unmatched bases: 10. Germline CDR1 SEHNR, CDR2 FQNEAQ (reference sequence). The CDR3 nucleotides read TGTGCCAGCAGCTCAGACCGGGACAGGGTTGTAGAGACCCAGTACTTC. This encodes CASSSDRDRVVETQYF.